What follows are 14 T cell receptor beta chains derived from one specimen sequenced in a study of T cell responses to AZD1222 COVID-19 vaccine. Profiled with immunoSEQ multiplex PCR; TCRdb holds only in-frame clones, not every one. The sample includes tens of thousands of clones, roughly 90% of them seen just once. The source was peripheral blood, collected on day 0 of AZD1222 vaccination. All receptors derive from an adult in good health.

The chain employs TRBV19 and TRBJ1-2; D is possibly TRBD1 (5 bases). Trimming left V 5 bases short and J 2 bases short, with 12 bases between. Germline V gene sequence: CDR1 LNHDA, CDR2 SQIVND (reference sequence). There are 14 residues in the CDR3. The CDR3 bases are TGTGCCAGTAGTTCCGGGAGACAGAACTATGGCTACACCTTC. This gives the protein CASSSGRQNYGYTF.

The chain uses TRBV5-8 and TRBJ1-5; the D is unclear. Looked up from germline, CDR1 is SGHTS and CDR2 is YDEGEE. This CDR3 is built from 12 residues. Trimming left V 4 bases short and J 7 bases short, with 9 bases between. CDR3 amino acids: CASSLLVQPQHF. DNA for the CDR3: TGTGCCAGCAGCCTGTTGGTGCAGCCCCAGCATTTT.

The J gene is TRBJ1-5, the V gene TRBV28, with 12 nucleotides matching TRBD1. CDR3 length: 18 residues. V lost 3 bases and J lost 2; bases outside the gene matches: 8. CDR1 is MDHEN and CDR2 is SYDVKM in the germline V gene. CDR3 in DNA: TGTGCCAGCAGTTTTGGGACAGGGGGCTTGGTCGGCAATCAGCCCCAGCATTTT. Translating gives CASSFGTGGLVGNQPQHF. The full variable domain, in which reference TRBV28 and TRBJ1-5 provide the parts outside the CDR3, is DVKVTQSSRYLVKRTGEKVFLECVQDMDHENMFWYRQDPGLGLRLIYFSYDVKMKEKGDIPEGYSVSREKKERFSLILESASTNQTSMYLCASSFGTGGLVGNQPQHFGDGTRLSIL.

The chain carries TRBV10-3 and TRBJ2-2; 13 bases are a match to TRBD2. The length of the CDR3 is 17 residues. J gave up 7 bases and V 2 bases, and 7 bases lay outside the gene matches. Per germline, CDR1 ENHRY and CDR2 SYGVKD. CDR3 region: CAISEPGLAGVLGELFF. CDR3 in DNA: TGTGCCATCAGTGAGCCAGGACTAGCGGGAGTACTCGGGGAGCTGTTTTTT.

J is TRBJ2-5 and V is TRBV28; 9 bases are a match to TRBD2. Germline CDR1 and CDR2: MDHEN and SYDVKM. V shed 6 bases and J 2 bases; nucleotides not matched to a gene: 1. The CDR3 runs 13 residues. CDR3 sequence reads: CASSTSGQETQYF. The CDR3 coding sequence is TGTGCCAGCAGCACTAGCGGGCAAGAGACCCAGTACTTC. Full variable domain (missing parts from reference TRBV28 and TRBJ2-5): DVKVTQSSRYLVKRTGEKVFLECVQDMDHENMFWYRQDPGLGLRLIYFSYDVKMKEKGDIPEGYSVSREKKERFSLILESASTNQTSMYLCASSTSGQETQYFGPGTRLLVL.

The gene calls are TRBV25-1 and TRBJ2-7; no clear D. The CDR3 length is 11 residues. The V end lost 5 bases, the J end lost 3 bases, and 5 bases lay between the germline ends. The germline V gene encodes CDR1 MGHDK and CDR2 SYGVNS. The chain's CDR3 is CASSIGYEQYF. The CDR3 coding sequence is TGTGCCAGCAGTATAGGCTACGAGCAGTACTTC.

The rearrangement joins TRBV11-3 to TRBJ2-3, with 7 bases identical to TRBD1. Germline CDR1 reads SGHNT; CDR2 reads YENEEA. The CDR3 totals 15 residues. Germline trimming cut 5 bases from V and 0 bases from J; bases unmatched to any gene: 5. CDR3 bases: TGTGCCAGCAGCCACGGGACAGCTAGCACAGATACGCAGTATTTT. This sequence encodes CASSHGTASTDTQYF.

The chain couples TRBV28 to TRBJ2-3; 7 bases map to TRBD2. Germline lookup yields CDR1 MDHEN and CDR2 SYDVKM. CDR3 length: 14 amino acids. V lost 8 bases, J lost 2 bases, and 7 bases stayed unmatched. The CDR3 bases are TGTGCCAGCGGACTAGAGACCCTCACAGATACGCAGTATTTT. Its protein is CASGLETLTDTQYF.

The chain links TRBV7-3 to TRBJ2-2; D tentatively fits TRBD1 or TRBD2 (6 bases each). Deletions cut 5 bases from V and 7 bases from J, with 20 bases between. The germline CDR1 and CDR2 sequences are SGHTA and FQGTGA. The CDR3 totals 16 residues. CDR3 DNA: TGTGCCAGCAGCCCCCGGGGGCCTAGTTCCAGCGGGGAGCTGTTTTTT. It translates to CASSPRGPSSSGELFF. Variable domain in full (rest from reference TRBV7-3 and TRBJ2-2): GAGVSQTPSNKVTEKGKYVELRCDPISGHTALYWYRQSLGQGPEFLIYFQGTGAADDSGLPNDRFFAVRPEGSVSTLKIQRTERGDSAVYLCASSPRGPSSSGELFFGEGSRLTVL.

The genes are TRBV9 and TRBJ1-2; 7 nucleotides match TRBD1. Looked up from germline, CDR1 is SGDLS and CDR2 is YYNGEE. The CDR3 spans 15 residues. V was clipped by 4 bases and J by 5 bases; unmatched bases: 11. CDR3 bases: TGTGCCAGCAGCACCCAACAGGGGTTCGGGTATGGCTACACCTTC. The encoded protein is CASSTQQGFGYGYTF. Variable domain in full (rest from reference TRBV9 and TRBJ1-2): DSGVTQTPKHLITATGQRVTLRCSPRSGDLSVYWYQQSLDQGLQFLIQYYNGEERAKGNILERFSAQQFPDLHSELNLSSLELGDSALYFCASSTQQGFGYGYTFGSGTRLTVV.

The rearrangement links TRBV30 to TRBJ2-3; possibly TRBD2 for D (6 bases). CDR3 length equals 12 residues. Between the trimmed V and J ends, which lost 3 bases and 4 bases, there was a span of 8 bases. Germline-derived CDR1 and CDR2 are GTSNPN and SVGIG (reference sequence). The CDR3 nucleotides are TGTGCCTGGAGGGGAGGTTCAGATACGCAGTATTTT. Translation gives CAWRGGSDTQYF.

The chain has TRBV6-5 and TRBJ2-1, with 8 bases that match TRBD1. The CDR3 contains 14 residues. Unmatched junction bases numbered 8, after V lost 7 bases and J lost 6 bases. Germline V gives CDR1 MNHEY, CDR2 SVGAGI. The CDR3 region is CASIWTGLGNEQFF. CDR3 nucleotide sequence: TGTGCCAGCATCTGGACAGGGCTTGGCAATGAGCAGTTCTTC.

The chain couples TRBV7-9 to TRBJ2-1; TRBD2 matches 8 bases. This CDR3 is 13 amino acids long. The germline CDR1 and CDR2 sequences are SEHNR and FQNEAQ (reference sequence). V was pared by 5 bases and J by 9 bases, with 6 bases of the junction left unmatched. CDR3 DNA sequence: TGTGCCAGCAGCGAGCTAGCGGGTGGTGAGCAGTTCTTC. Translation: CASSELAGGEQFF.

A single count supports this clone. The chain carries TRBV3-1 (or the pseudogene TRBV3-2) and TRBJ2-1, with TRBD1 matching over 9 bases. This CDR3 region has 17 residues. The junction had 10 bases not matched to a gene; V was cut back by 4 bases and J by 3 bases. Germline V gene sequence: CDR1 LGHDT, CDR2 YNNKEL (reference sequence). CDR3 residues: CASSRMVGQGYYNEQFF. The CDR3 coding sequence is TGTGCCAGCAGCCGGATGGTAGGACAGGGGTACTACAATGAGCAGTTCTTC.